This T cell receptor (beta chain) was documented in a study of monozygotic twins with inflammatory bowel disease. cDNA for each sample came from eight separate reactions. TCRdb re-called the 5' RACE reads; one entry per CDR3 protein, DNA not given. This specimen shows hundreds of thousands of distinct CDR3 sequences; the ten leading clones hold less than 6.5%. CDR1 and CDR2 from the germline V gene are SGHRS and YFSETQ. The CDR3 covers 13 residues. As regards this clonotype: Its specificity is unknown.

Whole-study findings and limits: On the inverse Simpson index, IBD patients scored lower for TCRbeta diversity than healthy co-twins. Treatment differences in immunosuppression may have added variability to the repertoires of patients.

This chain links TRBV5-1 with TRBJ2-1; no DNA is available, so the TRBD2 call from TCRdb remains unchecked. Sequenced material: blood. This TCR was sampled from a human donor with ulcerative colitis or Crohn's disease, or a healthy co-twin of an affected twin (not recorded which). The CDR3 is CASKSGSLNEQFF.